This T cell receptor beta chain emerged from a study of blood T cell repertoires in COVID-19. Across the study: The United States, Italy and Spain were the sources of the acute and convalescent COVID-19 samples.

About this clone: This sample also contains other DNA sequences that code for the same CDR3.

Trimming left V 3 bases short and J 1 base short, with 7 bases between. The CDR3 consists of 14 residues. Per germline, CDR1 LGHDT and CDR2 YNNKEL (reference sequence). Original processing methods: How many nucleated cells were present was estimated from reference gene primer amplification. Assay: immunoSEQ multiplex PCR; the TCRdb copy retains only in-frame clones and omits some. That table supplies the V and J calls and clone size; D and trimming were determined from the DNA. The sample shows 250,000 to 300,000 clones, roughly 85% of them seen only once. The TCR was taken from a woman in her 70s with acute or convalescent COVID-19. The material sequenced was peripheral blood. This rearrangement joins TRBV3-1 (or the pseudogene TRBV3-2) to TRBJ1-3; a weak D match, TRBD1 (5 bases). CDR3 sequence (DNA): TGTGCCAGCAGCCAGGGGGGTTCTGGAAACACCATATATTTT. This translates into CASSQGGSGNTIYF.